These 23 T cell receptor beta chains originate from one sample sequenced in a study of T-cell reconstitution after alpha-beta-depleted transplantation in children. During its preparation, the TCRbeta library received unique molecular identifiers. TCRdb reanalysed the PCR reads using MiXCR and keeps one entry per CDR3 protein. There are more than 85,000 distinct CDR3 sequences in the sample; approximately 10% occur only once, and over 8% lies in the top ten. The sequenced sample was PBMCs from the stem cell graft donor, obtained from the stem cell graft. These receptors were collected from a human donor who donated a stem cell graft to a child with acute lymphoblastic leukemia.

Turning to this clonotype: Just one base apart from a much larger clone, this may be a read error. The V and J genes are TRBV14 and TRBJ1-2; the D gene is possibly TRBD1 (5 bases). Germline V gene sequence: CDR1 SGHDN, CDR2 FVKESK. CDR3 length: 15 residues. The CDR3 DNA is TGTGCCAGCACCCAAGTTAACAGGCGATTCTATGGCTACACCTTC. The encoded protein is CASTQVNRRFYGYTF.

Worth noting for this clonotype: A read error is possible here, since a much larger clone lies one base away. The chain couples TRBV7-9 to TRBJ2-5; possibly TRBD1 for D (5 bases). Germline CDR1 SEHNR, CDR2 FQNEAQ (reference sequence). The V end lost 7 bases, the J end lost 5 bases, and 17 bases lay between the germline ends. The CDR3 has 14 residues. The CDR3 reads CASMPTGARETQYF. The CDR3 coding sequence is TGTGCCAGCATGCCTACAGGAGCCAGGGAGACCCAGTACTTC.

At least ten counts were recorded for this clonotype. The rearrangement uses TRBV5-6 and TRBJ2-7, with D maybe TRBD2 (6 bases). V was pared by 2 bases and J by 5 bases, with 11 bases between. The CDR3 runs to 13 residues. The germline CDR1 and CDR2 sequences are SGHDT and YYEEEE. The CDR3, as DNA: TGTGCCAGCAGCTTTAAGGGGAGGCACGAGCAGTACTTC. It encodes CASSFKGRHEQYF.

This clonotype has ten or more counts. This chain connects TRBV7-9 to TRBJ2-5, with a tentative D call TRBD1 (6 bases). This CDR3 spans 13 amino acids. Germline V lookup: CDR1 SEHNR, CDR2 FQNEAQ (reference sequence). V was shortened by 2 bases and J by 3 bases, with 7 bases between the two germline ends. DNA of the CDR3: TGTGCCAGCAGCTTACCAGGGGAAGAGACCCAGTACTTC. Translating it yields CASSLPGEETQYF.

This clonotype showed up many times. V and J are TRBV11-2 and TRBJ1-1, with TRBD1 matching 9 bases. The V gene end was trimmed by 6 bases and the J gene end by 12 bases; junction bases not matched to a gene: 8. CDR3 length equals 12 residues. Germline CDR1 reads SGHAT; CDR2 reads FQNNGV. The chain's CDR3 is CASSRTGGEPFF. The CDR3 coding sequence is TGTGCCAGCAGTCGCACAGGGGGCGAGCCTTTCTTT.

This clonotype was seen many times. The CDR3 bases are TGCGCCAGCAGCTTGGCTCCAGCGGGAGGGCAAGAGACCCAGTACTTC. Protein sequence: CASSLAPAGGQETQYF. This chain links TRBV5-1 with TRBJ2-5, with 10 positions matching TRBD2. The junction had 4 bases not matched to a gene; V was cut back by 0 bases and J by 2 bases. Germline loops: CDR1 SGHRS, CDR2 YFSETQ. The CDR3 totals 16 residues.

The chain links TRBV3-1 to TRBJ2-1; 9 bases map to TRBD2. Germline CDR1 is LGHDT and CDR2 is YNNKEL (reference sequence). Trimming removed 0 bases from V and 12 bases from J; junction bases left unmatched: 12. The CDR3 has 16 amino acids. CDR3 in amino acids: CASSQDYAGGGSGQFF. The CDR3 bases are TGTGCCAGCAGCCAAGACTATGCGGGAGGGGGTAGTGGGCAGTTCTTC.

The chain couples TRBV7-2 to TRBJ1-2; D is perhaps TRBD1 (5 bases). The ends were cut back, 4 bases at V and 8 bases at J, with 14 bases in the middle. The CDR3 sequence is 13 residues long. Germline V gene lookup returns CDR1 SGHTA and CDR2 FQGNSA. The DNA for the CDR3 is TGTGCCAGCAGCTCGAGGCAGGGTCGGGGCTACACCTTC. Translating it yields CASSSRQGRGYTF. Together with reference TRBV7-2 and TRBJ1-2, the CDR3 gives the full variable domain: GAGVSQSPSNKVTEKGKDVELRCDPISGHTALYWYRQSLGQGLEFLIYFQGNSAPDKSGLPSDRFSAERTGGSVSTLTIQRTQQEDSAVYLCASSSRQGRGYTFGSGTRLTVV.

This clonotype occurred a few times. V is TRBV19 and J is TRBJ2-5, with 7 positions matching TRBD2. Germline-derived CDR1 and CDR2 are LNHDA and SQIVND (reference sequence). The CDR3 runs 15 residues. The V segment lost 1 base and the J segment 1 base; nucleotides outside the gene matches: 3. CDR3 DNA sequence: TGTGCCAGTAGTATAGGCGGGAGAGCCCAAGAGACCCAGTACTTC. Amino acid sequence: CASSIGGRAQETQYF.

The table lists this clonotype with many counts. The V gene is TRBV28, the J gene TRBJ1-5; D gene unclear. This CDR3 comprises 15 residues. V lost 3 bases to trimming and J lost 1 base, with 10 bases between them. The V gene's germline CDR1 is MDHEN and CDR2 SYDVKM. Written as DNA, the CDR3 is TGTGCCAGCAGTTTTGGAGTGGGCAGCAATCAGCCCCAGCATTTT. Translation: CASSFGVGSNQPQHF.

This clonotype has a count of ten or more. The chain couples TRBV18 to TRBJ1-5; 8 nucleotides agree with TRBD1. Trimming cost V 4 bases and J 1 base; bases outside gene matches: 3. CDR1 is KGHSH and CDR2 is LQKENI in the germline V gene. The CDR3 contains 15 residues. The chain's CDR3 is CASSRRTGSNQPQHF. The CDR3 DNA reads TGTGCCAGCTCACGCCGGACAGGGAGCAATCAGCCCCAGCATTTT.

This clonotype appeared many times. The chain employs TRBV12-3 or TRBV12-4 and TRBJ2-7, with 7 bases that match TRBD1. The CDR3 loop spans 14 amino acids. Germline trimming cut 6 bases from V and 2 bases from J; bases unmatched to any gene: 7. Written as DNA, the CDR3 is TGTGCCAGCAGCCGACAGGGCCCAACCTACGAGCAGTACTTC. It is translated as CASSRQGPTYEQYF.

This clonotype was seen many times. DNA for the CDR3: TGCGCCAGCACGCGCCAGGGAAATCAGCCCCAGCATTTT. This codes for CASTRQGNQPQHF. J is TRBJ1-5 and V is TRBV5-1, with D perhaps TRBD1 (5 bases). The CDR3 length is 13 residues. The V gene's germline CDR1 is SGHRS and CDR2 YFSETQ. The V gene lost 6 bases and the J gene lost 4 bases, with 11 bases spanning the gap.

This clonotype has at least ten counts. The chain is built from TRBV12-3 or TRBV12-4 and TRBJ2-2, with D hard to call. Trimming pared 9 bases from V and 0 bases from J, leaving 8 bases between. This CDR3 is built from 13 residues. The CDR3 sequence: CASYRTNTGELFF. The DNA for the CDR3 is TGTGCCAGTTACCGGACGAACACCGGGGAGCTGTTTTTT.

This clonotype was detected many times. The CDR3 protein is CSADLWETQYF. In DNA, the CDR3 is TGCAGTGCTGATTTGTGGGAGACCCAGTACTTC. J is TRBJ2-5 and V is TRBV20-1; the D is unclear. Between the trimmed V and J ends, which lost 5 bases and 5 bases, there was a span of 9 bases. The CDR3 is made up of 11 amino acids. From germline, CDR1 is DFQATT and CDR2 SNEGSKA (reference sequence).

As to this clonotype: A read error may explain this, as a much larger clone is one base away. The genes are TRBV28 and TRBJ1-5; no reliable D call. V was cut by 4 bases and J by 7 bases, with 8 bases left in between. CDR3 length: 12 residues. Germline assignment: CDR1 MDHEN and CDR2 SYDVKM. The CDR3 here is CASSSPGQPQHF. CDR3 DNA: TGTGCCAGCAGTTCCCCCGGACAGCCCCAGCATTTT.

This clonotype was recorded at least ten times. The chain carries TRBV20-1 and TRBJ2-7, with 10 bases that match TRBD2. In germline, CDR1 is DFQATT, CDR2 SNEGSKA (reference sequence). The CDR3 covers 14 residues. CDR3 bases: TGCAGCGCTGAGATCACTAGCGGGAATTTCGAGCAGTACTTC. Encoded protein: CSAEITSGNFEQYF.

This clonotype was seen many times. Here the CDR3 DNA reads TGTGCCAGCAGCTTCGCGACAGGGGACGGGGAGCTGTTTTTT. Amino acids: CASSFATGDGELFF. This chain joins TRBV7-8 and TRBJ2-2; TRBD1 agrees at 8 bases. Unmatched junction bases numbered 4, after V lost 3 bases and J lost 7 bases. CDR1 and CDR2 (germline): SGHVS, FQNEAQ. The CDR3 covers 14 residues.

This clonotype was counted many times. The V call is TRBV6-6, the J call TRBJ2-1; possible D gene TRBD2, 6 bases. CDR3 length: 12 amino acids. Trimming cost V 2 bases and J 10 bases, with 9 bases left between them. CDR1 and CDR2 from the germline V gene are MNHNY and SVGAGI (reference sequence). The CDR3 sequence: CASSYPGEEQFF. DNA of the CDR3: TGTGCCAGCAGTTACCCGGGAGAAGAGCAGTTCTTC.

This clonotype was observed at least ten times. The J gene is TRBJ2-5, the V gene TRBV5-1; 9 bases are shared with TRBD1. After removal of 4 bases from V and 4 bases from J, the junction contained 11 bases not matched to a gene. Germline V gene data show CDR1 as SGHRS and CDR2 as YFSETQ. The CDR3 is 16 amino acids. The DNA for the CDR3 is TGCGCCAGCAGCCCCCCAGGGGGGACAGGGAGAGAGACCCAGTACTTC. It specifies CASSPPGGTGRETQYF.

This clonotype was observed many times. The chain recombines TRBV4-3 with TRBJ2-2; D might be TRBD1 (6 bases). Germline-derived CDR1 and CDR2 are LGHNA and YSLEER. V shed 4 bases and J shed 6 bases, with 15 bases lying between them. This CDR3 is built from 15 residues. This CDR3 is CASSLRQAGAGELFF. The CDR3 DNA reads TGCGCCAGCAGCCTGCGACAGGCAGGGGCCGGGGAGCTGTTTTTT.

This clonotype was detected many times. The chain recombines TRBV20-1 with TRBJ2-5, with TRBD2 matching over 9 bases. With V trimmed by 6 bases and J by 5 bases, 13 bases remained unmatched. The germline V gene encodes CDR1 DFQATT and CDR2 SNEGSKA (reference sequence). The CDR3 has 15 amino acids. As DNA, the CDR3 is TGCAGTGCCGATAGGGGCGCGGGAGGGCGGGAGACCCAGTACTTC. Translated, it gives CSADRGAGGRETQYF.

This clonotype was seen ten or more times. The rearrangement links TRBV5-8 to TRBJ2-1; D uncertain. V was shortened by 7 bases and J by 4 bases, with 12 bases between the two germline ends. This CDR3 is 13 amino acids long. The germline CDR1 and CDR2 sequences are SGHTS and YDEGEE. This CDR3 reads CASLTSPYNEQFF. The DNA for the CDR3 is TGTGCCAGCTTGACATCACCTTACAATGAGCAGTTCTTC.